The rows below give T cell receptor beta chains drawn from one sample of a study of blood T cell repertoires in COVID-19. The repertoire was sequenced with immunoSEQ multiplex PCR; TCRdb's copy has only in-frame clones and lacks some. The sample gives 200,000 to 250,000 clones, 75% to 85% of which show up once; about 4.8% is in the top ten. Sequenced: peripheral blood. The receptors were gathered from a woman between 70 and 85 years old with acute or convalescent COVID-19. Each CDR3 is given without its conserved first and last residue.

J	V	CDR3
TRBJ1-3	TRBV27	ASSFTGASGNTIY
TRBJ1-1	TRBV7-8	ASSFRTGGTEAF
TRBJ1-2	TRBV6-1	ASSASSGTTANYGYT
TRBJ1-5	TRBV19	ASSWDRAGPQH
TRBJ1-6	TRBV5-4	ASSQQDSLGGSPLH
TRBJ2-5	TRBV6-6	ASSYSRTSGGETQY
TRBJ2-5	TRBV6-2/TRBV6-3	ASSYSRPGVGETQY
TRBJ2-3	TRBV19	ASSDTAGVSTDTQY
TRBJ2-3	TRBV5-4	ASSPQVGGRGPDTQY
TRBJ1-4	TRBV10-3	AISESTGSAEKLF
TRBJ1-1	TRBV7-6	ASSHPGGLNTEAF
TRBJ1-2	TRBV30	AWSVRLQGEGGYT
TRBJ2-7	TRBV6-4	ASSDWCSWQGYEQY
TRBJ1-2	TRBV7-9	ASSSQGAAYGYT
TRBJ1-2	TRBV4-3	ASSQDSRAGEYGYT
TRBJ1-6	TRBV30	AWSPGGGSPLH
TRBJ2-1	TRBV6-6	ASSRDRNEQF
TRBJ2-7	TRBV10-1	ATSLGGAGPKEYEQY
TRBJ1-1	TRBV11-2	ASSHTGGGTEAF
TRBJ1-6	TRBV28	ASSPRYNSPLH
TRBJ1-5	TRBV28	ASRVRLWGGGNQPQH
TRBJ1-1	TRBV5-1	ASSLDGAPGTEAF
TRBJ1-6	TRBV3-1/TRBV3-2	ASSPNRVRNSPLH
TRBJ1-1	TRBV7-9	ASSPGRVTEAF
TRBJ1-2	TRBV18	ASSHSDRGNGYT
TRBJ1-6	TRBV5-1	ASSLGDSPLH
TRBJ1-2	TRBV6-5	ASATWLEAYGYT
TRBJ1-2	TRBV25-1	ASSEYNQALYGYT
TRBJ2-2	TRBV19	ASVNPLGQLGELF
TRBJ2-7	TRBV11-2	ASSLGGGPYEQY
TRBJ2-3	TRBV9	ASSRAGATDTQY
TRBJ2-1	TRBV5-1	ASSLALQGVYNEQF
TRBJ1-4	TRBV3-1/TRBV3-2	ASSQNSLATNEKLF
TRBJ1-1	TRBV7-2	ASSSGGAANTEAF
TRBJ1-6	TRBV15	ATSPAGDGALH
TRBJ2-2	TRBV2	ATGTSGGPNTGELF
TRBJ2-2	TRBV15	ATSTRQGGNTGELF
TRBJ2-2	TRBV11-2	ASSRTSGGAKTNTGELF
TRBJ2-1	TRBV5-4	ASSSRLAEGYNEQF
TRBJ2-3	TRBV4-3	ASSQDRTSGAPDTQY